This T cell receptor (beta chain) is drawn from a study of T cells in Graves' hyperthyroidism and ophthalmopathy. General study findings and limits: The blood repertoire included most of the expanded thyroid clonotypes above 0.001. Ophthalmopathy got predicted by the model a median around 6.8 months before its onset.

Orbital computed tomography and thyroid ultrasound, together with serum TRAb and thyroxine and clinical symptoms, were used for diagnoses. This CDR3 has 12 amino acids. Germline V gives CDR1 MGHRA, CDR2 YSYEKL. V was clipped by 2 bases and J by 3 bases, with 4 bases between them. Amplification yielded TCR beta CDR3 regions, with RNA transcripts as the source. First-round RT-PCR targeting the TCR CDR3 was performed with the HTBI primer set. TCRdb passed the multiplex PCR reads through MiXCR, listing each CDR3 protein once. The sample carries fewer than 500,000 distinct CDR3 sequences, approximately 15% recorded once. This clonotype was observed at least ten times. Its antigen is as yet unknown.

This receptor was obtained from a man between 18 and 35 years old with Graves' ophthalmopathy. The specimen sequenced was blood. V is TRBV4-1 and J is TRBJ1-1; no firm D call. The CDR3: CASSQRDTEAFF. The CDR3 nucleotides read TGCGCCAGCAGCCAAAGGGACACTGAAGCTTTCTTT.